The entry below describes one TCR beta chain. This specimen belongs to a study of shared clonotypes between healthy human individuals. The CDR3 contains 15 residues. Trimming left V 7 bases short and J 5 bases short, with 18 bases between. Germline CDR1 and CDR2: MNHEY and SMNVEV (reference sequence). Across several immunoSEQ plates, the genomic DNA of each subset was split evenly. Only in-frame clones appear in the TCRdb table, and some are missing; sequencing was by immunoSEQ multiplex PCR. The sample yields 850,000 to 1,200,000 clones, approximately 76% seen once. Memory CD4+ cells were the fraction left after CD45RA+ naive selection.

This TCR derives from a man between 18 and 29 years old in good health. V usage is TRBV27 and J usage is TRBJ2-1; TRBD1 is a possible D gene (6 bases). The sample consisted of memory CD4+ T cells sorted from blood. The subset is: CD45RA-negative fraction. The CDR3 loop reads CASNQGPPMNNEQFF. The CDR3 DNA sequence: TGTGCCAGCAATCAGGGGCCGCCGATGAACAATGAGCAGTTCTTC.